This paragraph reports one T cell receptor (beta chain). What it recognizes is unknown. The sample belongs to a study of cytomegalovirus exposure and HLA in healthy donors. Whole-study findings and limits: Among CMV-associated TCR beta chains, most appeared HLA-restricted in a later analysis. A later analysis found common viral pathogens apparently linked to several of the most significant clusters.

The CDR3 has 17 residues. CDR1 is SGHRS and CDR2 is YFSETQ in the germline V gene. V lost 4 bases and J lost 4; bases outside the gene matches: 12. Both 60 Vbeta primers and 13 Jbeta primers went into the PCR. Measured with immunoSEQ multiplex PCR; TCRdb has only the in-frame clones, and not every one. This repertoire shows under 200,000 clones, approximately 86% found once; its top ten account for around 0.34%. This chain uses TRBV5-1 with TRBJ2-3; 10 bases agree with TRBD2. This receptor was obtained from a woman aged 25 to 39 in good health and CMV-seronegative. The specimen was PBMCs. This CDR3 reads CASSQRAGGPGADTQYF. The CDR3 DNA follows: TGCGCCAGCAGCCAAAGAGCGGGGGGGCCGGGGGCAGATACGCAGTATTTT.